One sample yielded the 14 T cell receptor beta chains listed below, sequenced in a study of shared clonotypes between healthy human individuals. Positively selected for CCR7, the CD45RO-negative cells used as naive CD8 cells excluded terminally differentiated effector memory CD45RA+ cells. TCRdb's table, derived via immunoSEQ multiplex PCR, lists solely in-frame clones and lacks some. Among about 2,200,000 clones listed, around 93% were seen once. Material for sequencing was naive CD8+ T cells from PBMCs. These receptors came from a man younger than 30 in good health. Some clones in this sample may be carry-over from other donors' samples.

The V and J genes are TRBV11-2 and TRBJ2-1; possibly TRBD1 for D (6 bases). Germline CDR1 SGHAT, CDR2 FQNNGV. The V gene lost 2 bases and the J gene lost 12 bases, with 17 bases spanning the gap. The CDR3 runs 14 residues. CDR3 DNA sequence: TGTGCCAGCAGCTTACCGGGACACAGGGTCGCGCAGTTCTTC. The encoded protein is CASSLPGHRVAQFF.

This clone was found a few times. The genes are TRBV4-1 and TRBJ1-1; D not resolved. Trimming stripped 8 bases from V and 7 bases from J, with 11 bases between. The germline gives CDR1 MGHRA, CDR2 YSYEKL. This CDR3 has 11 amino acids. This chain's CDR3 is CASRLGGEAFF. The CDR3 DNA is TGCGCCAGCCGGCTGGGAGGTGAAGCTTTCTTT.

V usage is TRBV27 and J usage is TRBJ2-7; no reliable D call. The CDR3 spans 14 residues. Germline CDR1 is MNHEY and CDR2 is SMNVEV (reference sequence). V was clipped by 6 bases and J by 0 bases, with 12 bases between them. CDR3 sequence reads: CASRISTNSYEQYF. The CDR3 coding sequence is TGTGCCAGCAGGATTTCAACTAACTCCTACGAGCAGTACTTC.

On this clone itself: The sample contains more than one DNA sequence encoding this CDR3. This chain links TRBV6-1 with TRBJ2-7, with D perhaps matching TRBD1 (5 bases). Between the trimmed V and J ends, which lost 4 bases and 0 bases, there was a span of 10 bases. The CDR3 loop spans 14 amino acids. The germline CDR1 and CDR2 sequences are MNHNS and SASEGT. The CDR3 DNA is TGTGCCAGCAGTGCCCGACAGTTCTCCTACGAGCAGTACTTC. Residues: CASSARQFSYEQYF.

This clone occurred once. This specimen includes other DNA sequences encoding the same CDR3. The chain combines TRBV9 with TRBJ2-7; no definite D call. Looked up from germline, CDR1 is SGDLS and CDR2 is YYNGEE. The CDR3 loop spans 13 amino acids. V was clipped by 2 bases and J by 0 bases, with 6 bases between them. The CDR3 here is CASSVGGSYEQYF. CDR3 sequence (DNA): TGTGCCAGCAGCGTGGGTGGCTCCTACGAGCAGTACTTC.

The V and J genes are TRBV18 and TRBJ1-1; D might be TRBD1 (5 bases). The V gene's germline CDR1 is KGHSH and CDR2 LQKENI. The length of the CDR3 is 13 residues. V lost 3 bases to trimming and J lost 5 bases, with 10 bases between them. The CDR3, as DNA: TGTGCCAGCTCACCGGGGCCGACGACTGAAGCTTTCTTT. Its translation is CASSPGPTTEAFF.

The rearrangement uses TRBV7-8 and TRBJ2-5, with a weak D call TRBD1 (5 bases). This CDR3 is built from 14 residues. Germline CDR1 is SGHVS and CDR2 is FQNEAQ. The V end was cut by 5 bases, the J end by 5 bases, with 15 bases between. The CDR3 loop is CASSQLQGPETQYF. The CDR3 DNA is TGTGCCAGCAGCCAACTTCAGGGTCCGGAGACCCAGTACTTC.

The J gene is TRBJ2-5, the V gene TRBV7-9; D uncertain. Trimming pared 5 bases from V and 3 bases from J, leaving 10 bases between. Per germline, CDR1 SEHNR and CDR2 FQNEAQ (reference sequence). This CDR3 contains 13 residues. CDR3 protein: CASSPNFKETQYF. The CDR3 DNA follows: TGTGCCAGCAGCCCAAACTTCAAAGAGACCCAGTACTTC.

The rearrangement joins TRBV27 to TRBJ2-5; TRBD2 might be the D (6 bases). Per the germline V gene, CDR1 is MNHEY and CDR2 is SMNVEV (reference sequence). V was cut by 5 bases and J by 2 bases, with 15 bases left in between. This CDR3 comprises 15 residues. CDR3: CASSPTRLVQETQYF. The CDR3 DNA follows: TGTGCCAGCAGTCCAACAAGACTAGTGCAAGAGACCCAGTACTTC.

The chain uses TRBV9 and TRBJ2-5; D gene ambiguous. This CDR3 is 11 amino acids long. With 6 bases removed from V and 14 bases from J, the gap between germline ends came to 17 bases. The V gene's germline CDR1 is SGDLS and CDR2 YYNGEE. The CDR3 protein is CASTRFLVLYF. The CDR3 DNA is TGTGCCAGCACCCGATTCCTCGTTCTTTACTTC.

This clone was found once. The chain combines TRBV11-2 with TRBJ1-1, with 8 bases lining up with TRBD1. Germline V CDR1 and CDR2: SGHAT, FQNNGV. The ends lost 4 bases at V and 3 bases at J; junction bases unmatched: 13. The CDR3 consists of 17 residues. As DNA, the CDR3 is TGTGCCAGCAGCTCCCGGACAGGGCGGGATCGGGACACTGAAGCTTTCTTT. Its protein is CASSSRTGRDRDTEAFF.

This rearrangement joins TRBV7-6 to TRBJ1-1; D call uncertain. Trimming took off 5 bases at V and 1 base at J, with 11 bases between the two ends. The germline gives CDR1 SGHVS, CDR2 FNYEAQ. CDR3 length: 14 residues. The CDR3 reads CASSRTDGNTEAFF. DNA of the CDR3: TGTGCCAGCAGCCGAACGGACGGGAACACTGAAGCTTTCTTT.

The genes are TRBV4-1 and TRBJ1-2; no definite D call. Germline assignment: CDR1 MGHRA and CDR2 YSYEKL. This CDR3 is built from 13 residues. With 0 bases removed from V and 8 bases from J, the gap between germline ends came to 10 bases. CDR3 in amino acids: CASSQDPWGGYTF. The CDR3 bases are TGCGCCAGCAGCCAAGATCCCTGGGGAGGCTACACCTTC.

With regard to this clone: This CDR3 is also generated by other DNA sequences in the sample. The chain has TRBV7-9 and TRBJ2-1; D not resolved. The CDR3 has 11 residues. The V and J ends lost 1 base and 8 bases respectively, with 3 bases between them. Per germline, CDR1 SEHNR and CDR2 FQNEAQ (reference sequence). The CDR3 coding sequence is TGTGCCAGCAGCTTAGGCCATGAGCAGTTCTTC. Residues: CASSLGHEQFF.